The 22 T cell receptor beta chains given below trace back to one sample, sequenced in a study of shared clonotypes between healthy human individuals. Produced via immunoSEQ multiplex PCR; TCRdb's table is partial and in-frame only. Of some 2.1 million clones listed, roughly 94% are singletons. Sequenced input: naive CD4+ T cells sorted from blood. Subset described: CD45RA+ positively selected. The receptors come from a man aged 18 to 30 in good health.

The rearrangement links TRBV6-1 to TRBJ2-2; D uncertain. The germline V gene encodes CDR1 MNHNS and CDR2 SASEGT. The CDR3 consists of 13 residues. The V and J ends lost 7 bases and 6 bases respectively, with 12 bases between them. The CDR3 nucleotides read TGTGCCAGCACCCCCCGCCTCCCCGGGGAGCTGTTTTTT. As protein: CASTPRLPGELFF.

A single count supports this clone. This specimen includes other DNA sequences encoding the same CDR3. The J gene is TRBJ2-3, the V gene TRBV18; 7 bases are a match to TRBD1. With 1 base clipped from V and 5 bases from J, the junction kept 3 bases outside the gene matches. Germline CDR1 KGHSH, CDR2 LQKENI. CDR3 length equals 14 residues. The CDR3 reads CASSPLAGGDTQYF. The CDR3 coding sequence is TGTGCCAGCTCACCACTGGCAGGGGGAGATACGCAGTATTTT.

The chain links TRBV7-8 to TRBJ2-7; no firm D call. The germline gives CDR1 SGHVS, CDR2 FQNEAQ. The V and J ends lost 4 bases and 1 base respectively, with 23 bases between them. The CDR3 is 18 residues long. The CDR3 sequence: CASSSVGQRWVGSYEQYF. The CDR3 bases are TGTGCCAGCAGCTCCGTTGGGCAAAGGTGGGTGGGTTCCTACGAGCAGTACTTC.

The chain uses TRBV2 and TRBJ1-1, with D unclear. Germline loops: CDR1 SNHLY, CDR2 FYNNEI. With 3 bases removed from V and 4 bases from J, the gap between germline ends came to 6 bases. This CDR3 region has 12 residues. CDR3 region: CASSDPSTEAFF. The CDR3 bases are TGTGCCAGCAGTGACCCCAGCACTGAAGCTTTCTTT.

The J gene is TRBJ2-1, the V gene TRBV6-1, with TRBD1 matching 7 bases. V shed 7 bases and J 3 bases; nucleotides not matched to a gene: 9. Germline values: CDR1 MNHNS, CDR2 SASEGT. The CDR3 covers 15 residues. The CDR3 nucleotides read TGTGCCAGCACCCCAGGACAGGTGGGCTACAATGAGCAGTTCTTC. Amino acids: CASTPGQVGYNEQFF.

V and J are TRBV5-1 and TRBJ1-6; 9 positions agree with TRBD1. Per germline, CDR1 SGHRS and CDR2 YFSETQ. The CDR3 sequence is 14 residues long. Germline trimming cut 3 bases from V and 11 bases from J; bases unmatched to any gene: 6. The CDR3 loop is CASSSGQGDTPLHF. The CDR3 nucleotides read TGCGCCAGCAGCTCGGGACAGGGTGACACACCCCTCCACTTT.

CDR3 DNA sequence: TGTGCCAGCCATGGGGACAGGGCCTTCTACGAGCAGTACTTC. This gives the protein CASHGDRAFYEQYF. The chain couples TRBV6-6 to TRBJ2-7; 9 nucleotides align to TRBD1. The CDR3 extends over 14 amino acids. V lost 8 bases, J lost 3 bases, and 8 bases stayed unmatched. Germline V lookup: CDR1 MNHNY, CDR2 SVGAGI (reference sequence).

V usage is TRBV18 and J usage is TRBJ1-1; D is uncertain. The CDR3 is 16 residues long. Trimming cost V 4 bases and J 1 base, with 16 bases left between them. From germline, CDR1 is KGHSH and CDR2 LQKENI. Here the CDR3 DNA reads TGTGCCAGCTCACTTAAGGATATAGTTTGGAACACTGAAGCTTTCTTT. Its protein product is CASSLKDIVWNTEAFF.

This sequence joins TRBV10-3 and TRBJ2-7; TRBD2 matches at 13 bases. From germline, CDR1 is ENHRY and CDR2 SYGVKD. V shed 6 bases and J 5 bases; nucleotides not matched to a gene: 7. This CDR3 spans 15 amino acids. CDR3 residues: CAISPGLAGRNEQYF. The CDR3 DNA follows: TGTGCCATCAGCCCGGGACTAGCGGGACGTAACGAGCAGTACTTC.

The chain employs TRBV6-6 and TRBJ2-3, with 7 positions matching TRBD1. The CDR3 runs to 16 residues. The germline gives CDR1 MNHNY, CDR2 SVGAGI (reference sequence). V dropped 0 bases and J dropped 2; count of bases not matched to a gene: 5. This CDR3 is CASSYSGGLDTDTQYF. The CDR3 bases are TGTGCCAGCAGTTACTCAGGGGGCCTAGACACAGATACGCAGTATTTT.

CDR3 nucleotide sequence: TGTGCCAGCAGCCAGGTGACAGGTATTAGCAATCAGCCCCAGCATTTT. It codes for CASSQVTGISNQPQHF. The chain links TRBV7-2 to TRBJ1-5, with D possibly being TRBD1 (6 bases). Trimming stripped 5 bases from V and 0 bases from J, with 14 bases between. Germline V gene sequence: CDR1 SGHTA, CDR2 FQGNSA. The CDR3 extends over 16 amino acids.

The chain combines TRBV6-5 with TRBJ2-1, with TRBD1 matching over 11 bases. This CDR3 is built from 15 residues. The germline CDR1 and CDR2 sequences are MNHEY and SVGAGI. V lost 4 bases, J lost 5 bases, and 4 bases stayed unmatched. For the CDR3, the DNA is TGTGCCAGCAGTTCTACGGGACAGGGGGACAATGAGCAGTTCTTC. As protein: CASSSTGQGDNEQFF.

Regarding this clone: At the DNA level, this CDR3 is encoded by other sequences in the same sample as well. This sequence joins TRBV18 and TRBJ2-5; D is undetermined. Germline V gene sequence: CDR1 KGHSH, CDR2 LQKENI. This CDR3 is 13 amino acids long. V dropped 1 base and J dropped 1 base, with 4 bases sitting between them. The CDR3 spells CASSPLGQETQYF. In DNA, the CDR3 is TGTGCCAGCTCACCACTCGGCCAAGAGACCCAGTACTTC.

V usage is TRBV2 and J usage is TRBJ1-2; D is ambiguous. Trimming removed 10 bases at V and 4 bases at J, with 19 bases between. The CDR3 consists of 14 residues. Germline V lookup: CDR1 SNHLY, CDR2 FYNNEI. The CDR3 nucleotides are TGTGCCACACAGAAGCAGTCCAGCGTCTATGGCTACACCTTC. Translated, it gives CATQKQSSVYGYTF.

The genes are TRBV6-1 and TRBJ1-5, with D possibly being TRBD1 (5 bases). The CDR3 has 14 amino acids. In germline, CDR1 is MNHNS, CDR2 SASEGT. Trimming took off 7 bases at V and 3 bases at J, with 13 bases between the two ends. The CDR3 region has the DNA TGTGCCAGCATTGGATTCAGGGACAATCAGCCCCAGCATTTT. It yields the protein CASIGFRDNQPQHF.

V and J are TRBV14 and TRBJ2-7; a weak D match, TRBD1 (5 bases). This CDR3 is built from 13 residues. CDR1 SGHDN and CDR2 FVKESK come from the germline V gene. V was cut by 6 bases and J by 3 bases, with 12 bases left in between. CDR3 DNA: TGTGCCAGCAGTCCCAGGGTCGGCTACGAGCAGTACTTC. Translating it yields CASSPRVGYEQYF.

The V gene is TRBV29-1, the J gene TRBJ1-4; 9 positions agree with TRBD1. Looked up from germline, CDR1 is SQVTM and CDR2 is ANQGSEA. CDR3 length equals 14 residues. The ends lost 7 bases at V and 7 bases at J; junction bases unmatched: 10. In DNA, the CDR3 is TGCAGCGCAGTGACCGGGACAGGGTCTGAAAAACTGTTTTTT. Protein sequence: CSAVTGTGSEKLFF.

This chain uses TRBV28 with TRBJ1-6; TRBD1 matches 7 bases. Germline V CDR1 and CDR2: MDHEN, SYDVKM. The CDR3 sequence is 14 residues long. The junction had 4 bases not matched to a gene; V was cut back by 6 bases and J by 5 bases. The CDR3 nucleotides are TGTGCCAGCAGGGAGGGACAGAATAATTCACCCCTCCACTTT. It yields the protein CASREGQNNSPLHF.

The rearrangement links TRBV19 to TRBJ2-4; 9 bases map to TRBD1. The CDR3 spans 17 residues. Germline CDR1 is LNHDA and CDR2 is SQIVND (reference sequence). Losses at the gene ends were 4 bases for V and 6 bases for J; bases not matched to a gene: 13. CDR3: CASSTRGTGGAGNIQYF. The CDR3 nucleotides are TGTGCCAGTAGTACCCGCGGAACAGGGGGCGCAGGAAACATTCAGTACTTC.

The gene calls are TRBV18 and TRBJ2-3; D might be TRBD2 (6 bases). V was pared by 0 bases and J by 11 bases, with 27 bases between. This CDR3 spans 18 amino acids. CDR1 and CDR2 (germline): KGHSH, LQKENI. CDR3 coding DNA: TGTGCCAGCTCACCACCGTTTCCGGGACCGTTGGGGGGTACGAGGCAGTATTTT. It encodes CASSPPFPGPLGGTRQYF. Full variable domain (remainder filled in from reference TRBV18 and TRBJ2-3): NAGVMQNPRHLVRRRGQEARLRCSPMKGHSHVYWYRQLPEEGLKFMVYLQKENIIDESGMPKERFSAEFPKEGPSILRIQQVVRGDSAAYFCASSPPFPGPLGGTRQYFGPGTRLTVL.

J is TRBJ1-6 and V is TRBV6-1, with D possibly matching TRBD1 (5 bases). Between the trimmed V and J ends, which lost 4 bases and 1 base, there was a span of 8 bases. Germline CDR1 and CDR2: MNHNS and SASEGT. CDR3 length: 15 residues. The CDR3 DNA is TGTGCCAGCAGTGGAGGGGTATCCTATAATTCACCCCTCCACTTT. It translates to CASSGGVSYNSPLHF.

The V and J genes are TRBV27 and TRBJ2-5; 9 positions match TRBD2. After removal of 5 bases from V and 2 bases from J, the junction contained 9 bases not matched to a gene. CDR1 MNHEY and CDR2 SMNVEV come from the germline V gene (reference sequence). This CDR3 contains 16 residues. The CDR3 loop is CASSRIPTSGQETQYF. In nucleotides, the CDR3 is TGTGCCAGCAGTAGGATCCCGACTAGCGGACAAGAGACCCAGTACTTC.